Shown below are 6 T cell receptor beta chains from a single sample sequenced in a study of beta chain features in type 1 diabetes. Expressed TCRB transcripts were sequenced, since all the RNA that had been isolated was reverse transcribed. Method: immunoSEQ multiplex PCR; TCRdb's copy keeps in-frame clones and lacks some. The repertoire consists of about 160,000 clones, with roughly 8.1% occurring once and the leading ten covering 0.55% to 0.75%. Sequenced input: central memory CD4+ T cells from blood. The receptor source for this set is a man aged 18 to 30 in good health.

This clone turned up a few times. The chain couples TRBV18 to TRBJ2-7; 14 bases line up with TRBD2. Unmatched junction bases numbered 5, after V lost 3 bases and J lost 4 bases. This CDR3 has 16 amino acids. The V gene's germline CDR1 is KGHSH and CDR2 LQKENI. The chain's CDR3 is CASSPGLAGEGYEQYF. CDR3 coding DNA: TGTGCCAGCTCACCGGGACTAGCGGGAGAAGGTTACGAGCAGTACTTC.

This clone was counted only a few times. The chain couples TRBV28 to TRBJ2-7, with D unclear. Looked up from germline, CDR1 is MDHEN and CDR2 is SYDVKM. CDR3 length: 14 residues. V was shortened by 3 bases and J by 0 bases, with 9 bases between the two germline ends. DNA for the CDR3: TGTGCCAGCAGTTTGATCCAGGCCTCCTACGAGCAGTACTTC. Translation: CASSLIQASYEQYF.

This clone showed up just a few times. J is TRBJ1-1 and V is TRBV28; weak D call: TRBD1 (5 bases). The CDR3 has 14 residues. CDR1 is MDHEN, CDR2 SYDVKM, per germline. Trimming stripped 6 bases from V and 4 bases from J, with 15 bases between. CDR3 sequence reads: CASSTGGGTTEAFF. In DNA, the CDR3 is TGTGCCAGCAGCACAGGCGGAGGGACCACTGAAGCTTTCTTT.

This clone appeared a few times. The chain joins TRBV7-2 to TRBJ2-7; 7 positions match TRBD1. This CDR3 region has 13 residues. The ends lost 5 bases at V and 4 bases at J; junction bases unmatched: 5. Germline lookup yields CDR1 SGHTA and CDR2 FQGNSA. The CDR3 DNA is TGTGCCAGCAGCCAGGGGGTCGGTTACGAGCAGTACTTC. Translated: CASSQGVGYEQYF.

This clone has only a few counts. V and J are TRBV7-2 and TRBJ2-2; 8 bases align to TRBD1. Germline V gene sequence: CDR1 SGHTA, CDR2 FQGNSA. The CDR3 length is 15 residues. After removal of 1 base from V and 12 bases from J, the junction contained 10 bases not matched to a gene. Written as DNA, the CDR3 is TGTGCCAGCAGCTTAGTTGGGACAGGTCCCAGGAAGCTGTTTTTT. Translated: CASSLVGTGPRKLFF.

The chain carries TRBV19 and TRBJ2-3, with TRBD2 matching 13 bases. V was clipped by 2 bases and J by 5 bases; unmatched bases: 4. Germline V gene data show CDR1 as LNHDA and CDR2 as SQIVND (reference sequence). The CDR3 is made up of 16 amino acids. The CDR3 bases are TGTGCCAGTAGTATAACTAGCGGGGGGGCAAAAGATACGCAGTATTTT. It encodes CASSITSGGAKDTQYF.